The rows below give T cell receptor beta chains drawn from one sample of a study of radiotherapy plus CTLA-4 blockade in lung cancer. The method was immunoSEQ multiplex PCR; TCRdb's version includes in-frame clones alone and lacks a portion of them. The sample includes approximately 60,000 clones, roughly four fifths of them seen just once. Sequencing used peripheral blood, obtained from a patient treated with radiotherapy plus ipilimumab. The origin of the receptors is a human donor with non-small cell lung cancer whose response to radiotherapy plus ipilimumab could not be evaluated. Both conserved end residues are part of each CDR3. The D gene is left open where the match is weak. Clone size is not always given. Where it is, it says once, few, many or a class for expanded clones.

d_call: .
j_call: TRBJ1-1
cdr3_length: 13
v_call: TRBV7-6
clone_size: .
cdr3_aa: CASSSDTNTEAFF
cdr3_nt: TGTGCCAGCAGCTCCGACACGAACACTGAAGCTTTCTTT

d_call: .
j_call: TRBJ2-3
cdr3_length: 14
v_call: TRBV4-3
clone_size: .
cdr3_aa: CASSQDLRSDTQYF
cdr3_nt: TGCGCCAGCAGCCAAGATCTTCGTTCAGATACGCAGTATTTT

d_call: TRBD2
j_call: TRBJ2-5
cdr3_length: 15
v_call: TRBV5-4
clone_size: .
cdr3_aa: CASGRDYSSLETQYF
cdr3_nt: TGTGCCAGCGGCCGGGACTATAGTTCCTTAGAGACCCAGTACTTC

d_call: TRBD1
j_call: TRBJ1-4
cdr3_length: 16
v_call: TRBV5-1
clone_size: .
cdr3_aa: CASSPGDRGLNEKLFF
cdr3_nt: TGCGCCAGCAGCCCCGGGGACAGGGGATTAAATGAAAAACTGTTTTTT

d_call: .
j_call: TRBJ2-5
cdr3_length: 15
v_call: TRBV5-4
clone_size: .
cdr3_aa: CASSSRRQGFGTQYF
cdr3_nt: TGTGCCAGCAGCTCCAGACGCCAGGGTTTTGGGACCCAGTACTTC

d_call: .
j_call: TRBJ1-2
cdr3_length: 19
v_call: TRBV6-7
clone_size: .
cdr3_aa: CASSYPMVRGMVSRYGYTF
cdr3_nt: TGTGCCAGCAGTTATCCCATGGTAAGGGGGATGGTATCGCGCTATGGCTACACCTTC

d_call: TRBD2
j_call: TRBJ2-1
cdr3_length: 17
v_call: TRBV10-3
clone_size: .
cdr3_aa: CAISESGGKRSYNEQFF
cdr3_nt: TGTGCCATCAGTGAGTCGGGGGGGAAGCGCTCCTACAATGAGCAGTTCTTC

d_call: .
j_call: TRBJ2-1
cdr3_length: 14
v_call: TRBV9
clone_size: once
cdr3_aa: CASSVGGTLNEQFF
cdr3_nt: TGTGCCAGCAGCGTAGGGGGGACTCTCAATGAGCAGTTCTTC

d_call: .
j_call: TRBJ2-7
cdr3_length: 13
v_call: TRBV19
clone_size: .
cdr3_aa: CASSIGVQGEQYF
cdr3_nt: TGTGCCAGTAGTATCGGGGTCCAGGGGGAGCAGTACTTC

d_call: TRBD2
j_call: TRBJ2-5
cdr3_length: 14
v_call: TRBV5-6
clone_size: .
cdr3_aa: CASSRGGPGETQYF
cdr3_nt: TGTGCCAGCAGCCGCGGGGGGCCGGGAGAGACCCAGTACTTC

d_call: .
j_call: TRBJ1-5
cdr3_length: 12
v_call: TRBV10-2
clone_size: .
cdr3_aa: CASSLGNQPQHF
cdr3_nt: TGCGCCAGCAGTCTCGGCAATCAGCCCCAGCATTTT

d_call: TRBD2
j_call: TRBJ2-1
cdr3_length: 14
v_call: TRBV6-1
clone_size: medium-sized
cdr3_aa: CASLPGGGYNEQFF
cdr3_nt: TGTGCCAGCCTCCCCGGCGGGGGATACAATGAGCAGTTCTTC

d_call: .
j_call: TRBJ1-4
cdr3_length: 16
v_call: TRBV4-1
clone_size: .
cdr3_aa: CASSHPRQSTNEKLFF
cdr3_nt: TGCGCCAGCAGCCATCCGCGACAGTCAACTAATGAAAAACTGTTTTTT

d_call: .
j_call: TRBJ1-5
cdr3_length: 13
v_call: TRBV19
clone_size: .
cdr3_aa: CASSIAGNQPQHF
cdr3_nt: TGTGCCAGTAGTATTGCGGGCAATCAGCCCCAGCATTTT

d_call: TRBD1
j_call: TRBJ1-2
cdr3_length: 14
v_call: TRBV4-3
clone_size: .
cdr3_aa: CASSSSRGRNGYTF
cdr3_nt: TGCGCCAGCAGCTCCTCCAGGGGGCGTAATGGCTACACCTTC

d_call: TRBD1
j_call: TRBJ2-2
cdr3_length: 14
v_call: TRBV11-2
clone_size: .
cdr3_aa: CASSRDRAAGELFF
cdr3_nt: TGTGCCAGCAGCCGGGACAGGGCGGCCGGGGAGCTGTTTTTT

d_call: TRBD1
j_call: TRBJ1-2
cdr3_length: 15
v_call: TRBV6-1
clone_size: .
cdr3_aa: CASSEDRAYYYGYTF
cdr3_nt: TGTGCCAGCAGCGAAGACAGGGCGTACTACTATGGCTACACCTTC

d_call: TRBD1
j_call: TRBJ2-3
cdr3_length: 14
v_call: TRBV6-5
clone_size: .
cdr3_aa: CASRRQGSTDTQYF
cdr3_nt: TGTGCCAGCAGGAGACAGGGGTCCACAGATACGCAGTATTTT

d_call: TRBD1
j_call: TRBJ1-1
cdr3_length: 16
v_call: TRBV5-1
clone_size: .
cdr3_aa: CASSLAPTGTDTEAFF
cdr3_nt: TGCGCCAGCAGCTTGGCCCCGACAGGGACGGACACTGAAGCTTTCTTT

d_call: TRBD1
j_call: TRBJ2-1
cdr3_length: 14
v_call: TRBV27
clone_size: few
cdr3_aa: CASRAGTGADEQFF
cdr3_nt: TGTGCCAGCAGAGCCGGGACAGGGGCGGATGAGCAGTTCTTC

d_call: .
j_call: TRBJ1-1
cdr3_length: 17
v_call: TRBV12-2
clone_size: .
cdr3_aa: CASRLPSGRPPGTEAFF
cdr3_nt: TGTGCAAGTCGCTTGCCCAGCGGCCGGCCGCCGGGCACTGAAGCTTTCTTT

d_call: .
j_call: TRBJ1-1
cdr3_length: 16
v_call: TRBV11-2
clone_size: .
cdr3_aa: CASSLSEGLRSSEAFF
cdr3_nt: TGTGCCAGCAGCTTAAGTGAGGGACTCCGCTCGTCTGAAGCTTTCTTT

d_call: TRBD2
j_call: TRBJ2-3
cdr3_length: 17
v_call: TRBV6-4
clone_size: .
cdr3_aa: CASSAEGSGRALDTQYF
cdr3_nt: TGTGCCAGCAGTGCCGAAGGTAGCGGGAGGGCCCTGGATACGCAGTATTTT

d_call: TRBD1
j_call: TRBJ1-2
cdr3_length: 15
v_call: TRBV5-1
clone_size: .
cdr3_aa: CASSPGTGVNYGYTF
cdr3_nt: TGCGCCAGCAGCCCGGGGACAGGGGTTAACTATGGCTACACCTTC

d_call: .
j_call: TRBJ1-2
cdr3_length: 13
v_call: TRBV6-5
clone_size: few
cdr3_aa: CASSYSMGLGYTF
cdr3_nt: TGTGCCAGCAGTTACTCGATGGGCCTTGGCTACACCTTC

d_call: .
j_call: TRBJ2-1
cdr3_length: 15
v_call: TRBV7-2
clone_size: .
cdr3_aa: CASSLVGHTYNEQFF
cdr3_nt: TGTGCCAGCAGCTTAGTAGGACACACCTACAATGAGCAGTTCTTC

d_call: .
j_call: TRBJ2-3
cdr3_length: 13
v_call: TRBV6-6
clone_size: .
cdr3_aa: CASLPTAGDTQYF
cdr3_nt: TGTGCCAGCCTACCCACCGCGGGAGATACGCAGTATTTT

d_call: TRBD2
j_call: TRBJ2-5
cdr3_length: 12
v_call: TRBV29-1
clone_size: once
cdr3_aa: CSGTSGQETQYF
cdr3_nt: TGCAGCGGGACTAGCGGTCAAGAGACCCAGTACTTC

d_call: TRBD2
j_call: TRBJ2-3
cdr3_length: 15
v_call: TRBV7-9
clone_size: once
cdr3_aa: CASGERGGSTDTQYF
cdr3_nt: TGTGCCAGCGGGGAGCGGGGGGGCAGCACAGATACGCAGTATTTT

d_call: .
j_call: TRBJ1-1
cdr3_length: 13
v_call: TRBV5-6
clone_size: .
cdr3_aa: CASSLELNTEAFF
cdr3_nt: TGTGCCAGCAGCCTAGAGTTAAACACTGAAGCTTTCTTT